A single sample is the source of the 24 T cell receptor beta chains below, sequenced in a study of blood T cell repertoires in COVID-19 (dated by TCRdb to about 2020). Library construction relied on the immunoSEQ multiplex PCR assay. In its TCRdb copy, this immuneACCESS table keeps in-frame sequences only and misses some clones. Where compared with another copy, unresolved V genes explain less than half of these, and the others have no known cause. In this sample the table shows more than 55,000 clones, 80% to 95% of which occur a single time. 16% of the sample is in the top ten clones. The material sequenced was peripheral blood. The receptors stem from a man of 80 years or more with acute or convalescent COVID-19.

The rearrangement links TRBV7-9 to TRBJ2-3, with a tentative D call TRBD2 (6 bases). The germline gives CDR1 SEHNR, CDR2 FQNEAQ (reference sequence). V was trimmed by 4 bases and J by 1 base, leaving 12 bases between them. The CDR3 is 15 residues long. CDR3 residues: CASSSYTGGTDTQYF. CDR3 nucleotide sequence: TGTGCCAGCAGCTCTTACACGGGGGGCACAGATACGCAGTATTTT.

The CDR3 here is CASSRSGTSSYNEQFF. The CDR3 DNA follows: TGTGCCAGCAGCCGGTCCGGGACAAGCTCCTACAATGAGCAGTTCTTC. J is TRBJ2-1 and V is TRBV7-8; possible D gene TRBD1, 6 bases. CDR1 and CDR2 (germline): SGHVS, FQNEAQ. The ends were cut back, 5 bases at V and 0 bases at J, with 14 bases in the middle. There are 16 residues in the CDR3.

CDR3 DNA sequence: TGTGCCAGCAGCCCCCGGGACAGAGCCTACGAGCAGTACTTC. It is translated as CASSPRDRAYEQYF. The V gene is TRBV6-4, the J gene TRBJ2-7, with TRBD1 matching over 7 bases. This CDR3 has 14 amino acids. Losses at the gene ends were 6 bases for V and 2 bases for J; bases not matched to a gene: 7. Germline V gene data show CDR1 as MRHNA and CDR2 as SNTAGT.

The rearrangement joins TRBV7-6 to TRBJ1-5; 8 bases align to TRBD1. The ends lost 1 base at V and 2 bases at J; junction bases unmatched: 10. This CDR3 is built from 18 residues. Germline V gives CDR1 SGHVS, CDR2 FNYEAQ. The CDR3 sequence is CASSLEPQTGVGNQPQHF. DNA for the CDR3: TGTGCCAGCAGCTTAGAACCCCAGACAGGGGTTGGCAATCAGCCCCAGCATTTT.

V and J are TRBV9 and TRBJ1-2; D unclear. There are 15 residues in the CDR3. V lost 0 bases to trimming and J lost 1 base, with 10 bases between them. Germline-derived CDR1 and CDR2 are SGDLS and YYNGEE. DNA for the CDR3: TGTGCCAGCAGCGTAGGCCCACAGAGTAACTATGGCTACACCTTC. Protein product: CASSVGPQSNYGYTF.

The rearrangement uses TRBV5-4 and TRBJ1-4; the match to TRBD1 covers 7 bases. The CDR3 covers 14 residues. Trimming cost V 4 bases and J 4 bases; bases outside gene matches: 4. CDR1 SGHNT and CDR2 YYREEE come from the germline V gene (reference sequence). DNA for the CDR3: TGTGCCAGCAGCCCGGGACAGCATAATGAAAAACTGTTTTTT. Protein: CASSPGQHNEKLFF.

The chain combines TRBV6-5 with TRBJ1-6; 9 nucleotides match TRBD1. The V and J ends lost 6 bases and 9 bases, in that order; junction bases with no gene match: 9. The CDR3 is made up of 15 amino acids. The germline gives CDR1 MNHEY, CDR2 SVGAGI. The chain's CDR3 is CASSQEGQGGSPLHF. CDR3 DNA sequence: TGTGCCAGCAGCCAAGAGGGACAGGGAGGTTCACCCCTCCACTTT.

Here the CDR3 reads CASSPQQGRGTEAFF. Here the CDR3 DNA reads TGCGCCAGCAGCCCCCAACAGGGTAGGGGCACTGAAGCTTTCTTT. The chain carries TRBV5-1 and TRBJ1-1; TRBD1 is a possible D gene (6 bases). V lost 4 bases to trimming and J lost 4 bases, with 17 bases between them. Germline assignment: CDR1 SGHRS and CDR2 YFSETQ. The CDR3 totals 15 residues.

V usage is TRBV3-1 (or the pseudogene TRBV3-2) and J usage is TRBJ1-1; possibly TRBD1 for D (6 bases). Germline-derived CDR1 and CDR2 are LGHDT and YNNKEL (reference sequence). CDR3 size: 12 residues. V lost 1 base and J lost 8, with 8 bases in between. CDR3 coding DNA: TGTGCCAGCAGCCAAGTCGACAGGGAAGCTTTCTTT. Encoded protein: CASSQVDREAFF.

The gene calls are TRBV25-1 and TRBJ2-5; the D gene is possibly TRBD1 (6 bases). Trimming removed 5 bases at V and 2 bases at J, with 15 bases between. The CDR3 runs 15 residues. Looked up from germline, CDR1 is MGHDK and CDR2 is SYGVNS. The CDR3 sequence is CASSMLGTTQETQYF. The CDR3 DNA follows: TGTGCCAGCAGTATGCTCGGGACAACTCAAGAGACCCAGTACTTC. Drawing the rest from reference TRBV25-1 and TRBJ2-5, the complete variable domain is EADIYQTPRYLVIGTGKKITLECSQTMGHDKMYWYQQDPGMELHLIHYSYGVNSTEKGDLSSESTVSRIRTEHFPLTLESARPSHTSQYLCASSMLGTTQETQYFGPGTRLLVL.

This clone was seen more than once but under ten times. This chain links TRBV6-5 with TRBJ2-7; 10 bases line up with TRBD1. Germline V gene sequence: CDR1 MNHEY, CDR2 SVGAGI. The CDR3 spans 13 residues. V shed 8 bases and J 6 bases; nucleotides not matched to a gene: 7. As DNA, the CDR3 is TGTGCCAGCGTGGGGACAGGGGATCCCGAGCAGTACTTC. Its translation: CASVGTGDPEQYF.

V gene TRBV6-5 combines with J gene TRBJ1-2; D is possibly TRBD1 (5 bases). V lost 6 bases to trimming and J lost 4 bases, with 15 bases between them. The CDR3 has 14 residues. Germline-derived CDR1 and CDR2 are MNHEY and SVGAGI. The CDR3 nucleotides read TGTGCCAGCAGCGATCGACAGAACCTCTATGGCTACACCTTC. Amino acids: CASSDRQNLYGYTF.

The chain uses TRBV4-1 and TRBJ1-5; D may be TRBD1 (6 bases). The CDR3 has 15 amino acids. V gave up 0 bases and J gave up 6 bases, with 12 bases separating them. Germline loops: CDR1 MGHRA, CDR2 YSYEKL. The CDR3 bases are TGCGCCAGCAGCCAAGATGACAGGCCGGGTCAGCCCCAGCATTTT. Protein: CASSQDDRPGQPQHF.

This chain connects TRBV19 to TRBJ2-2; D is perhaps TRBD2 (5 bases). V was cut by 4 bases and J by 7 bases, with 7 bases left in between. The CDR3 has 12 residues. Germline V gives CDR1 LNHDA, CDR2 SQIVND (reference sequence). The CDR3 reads CASSTSGGELFF. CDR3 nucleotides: TGTGCCAGTAGTACGAGCGGCGGGGAGCTGTTTTTT.

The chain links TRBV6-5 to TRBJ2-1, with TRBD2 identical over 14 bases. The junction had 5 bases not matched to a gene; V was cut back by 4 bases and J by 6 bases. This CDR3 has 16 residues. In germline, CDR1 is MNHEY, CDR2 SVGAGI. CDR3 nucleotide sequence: TGTGCCAGCAGTTCCCCAGGGACTAGCGGGGGCAATGAGCAGTTCTTC. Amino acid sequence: CASSSPGTSGGNEQFF.

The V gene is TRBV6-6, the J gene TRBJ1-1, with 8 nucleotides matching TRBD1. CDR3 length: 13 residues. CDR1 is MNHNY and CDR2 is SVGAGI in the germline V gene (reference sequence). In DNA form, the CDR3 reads TGTACTCACGGCAGGGGGCCTGACACTGAAGCTTTCTTT. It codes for CTHGRGPDTEAFF.

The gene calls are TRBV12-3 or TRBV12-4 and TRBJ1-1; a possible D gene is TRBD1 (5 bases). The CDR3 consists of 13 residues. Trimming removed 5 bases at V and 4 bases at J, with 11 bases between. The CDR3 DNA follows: TGTGCCAGCAGTACGCAGGGAATCACTGAAGCTTTCTTT. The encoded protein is CASSTQGITEAFF.

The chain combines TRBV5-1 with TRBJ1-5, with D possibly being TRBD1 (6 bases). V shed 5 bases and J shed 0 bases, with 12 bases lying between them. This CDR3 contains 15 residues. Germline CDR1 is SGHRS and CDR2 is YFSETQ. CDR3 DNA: TGCGCCAGCAGACCCACAGGGACTAGCAATCAGCCCCAGCATTTT. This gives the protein CASRPTGTSNQPQHF. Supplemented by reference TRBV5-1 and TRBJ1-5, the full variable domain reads KAGVTQTPRYLIKTRGQQVTLSCSPISGHRSVSWYQQTPGQGLQFLFEYFSETQRNKGNFPGRFSGRQFSNSRSEMNVSTLELGDSALYLCASRPTGTSNQPQHFGDGTRLSIL.

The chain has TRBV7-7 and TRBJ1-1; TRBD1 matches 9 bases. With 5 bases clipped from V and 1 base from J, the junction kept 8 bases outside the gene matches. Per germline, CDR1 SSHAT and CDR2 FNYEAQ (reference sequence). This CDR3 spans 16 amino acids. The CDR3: CASSKGQGRPNTEAFF. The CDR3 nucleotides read TGTGCCAGCAGCAAAGGACAGGGGCGCCCGAACACTGAAGCTTTCTTT.

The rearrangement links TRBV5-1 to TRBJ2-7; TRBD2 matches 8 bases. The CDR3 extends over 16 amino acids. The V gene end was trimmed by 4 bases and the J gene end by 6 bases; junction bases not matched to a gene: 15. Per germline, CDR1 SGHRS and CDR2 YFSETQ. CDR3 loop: CASSPGGSGELAEQYF. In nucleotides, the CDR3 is TGCGCCAGCAGCCCCGGCGGTAGCGGGGAACTTGCCGAGCAGTACTTC.

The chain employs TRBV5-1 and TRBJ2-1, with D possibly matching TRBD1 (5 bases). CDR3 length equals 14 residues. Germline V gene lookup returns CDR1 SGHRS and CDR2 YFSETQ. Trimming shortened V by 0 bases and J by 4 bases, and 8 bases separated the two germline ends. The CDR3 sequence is CASSLATEYNEQFF. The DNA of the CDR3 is TGCGCCAGCAGCTTGGCGACAGAATACAATGAGCAGTTCTTC.

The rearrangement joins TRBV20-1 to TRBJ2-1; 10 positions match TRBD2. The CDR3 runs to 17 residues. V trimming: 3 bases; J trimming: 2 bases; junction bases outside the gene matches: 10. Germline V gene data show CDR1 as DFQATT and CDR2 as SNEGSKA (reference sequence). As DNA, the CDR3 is TGCAGTGCTAGTCTCTCTAGCGGGGGACTTACCTACAATGAGCAGTTCTTC. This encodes CSASLSSGGLTYNEQFF.

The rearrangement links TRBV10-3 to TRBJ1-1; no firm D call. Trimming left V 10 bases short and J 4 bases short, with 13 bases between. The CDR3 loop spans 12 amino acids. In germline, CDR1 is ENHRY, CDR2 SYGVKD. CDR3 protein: CATSEEITEAFF. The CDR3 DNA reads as TGTGCCACCTCCGAGGAGATCACTGAAGCTTTCTTT.

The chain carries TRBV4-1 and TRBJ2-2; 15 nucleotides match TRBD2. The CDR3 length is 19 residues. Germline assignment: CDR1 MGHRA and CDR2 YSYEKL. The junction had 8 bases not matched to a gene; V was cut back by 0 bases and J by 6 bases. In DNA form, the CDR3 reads TGCGCCAGCAGCCAAGACCAACCCGGACTAGCGGGGGGGCCCGGGGAGCTGTTTTTT. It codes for CASSQDQPGLAGGPGELFF.